The clone carrying this T cell receptor beta chain appeared once. Its cognate antigen is unknown. These data come from a study of a mutant IDH1 vaccine in newly diagnosed glioma. Study summary: Earlier treatment was radiotherapy, temozolomide, or both, with most getting both. V12 fell at week 35 and V13, the study end, at week 47.

Germline V gene lookup returns CDR1 LGHNA and CDR2 YNFKEQ. This CDR3 comprises 15 residues. The V gene end was trimmed by 1 base and the J gene end by 8 bases; junction bases not matched to a gene: 9. The repertoire was sequenced with immunoSEQ multiplex PCR; TCRdb's copy has only in-frame clones and lacks some. Of tens of thousands of clones detected, around 84% appear once; the ten largest clones hold approximately 15%. The time point: week 35, safety follow-up. The vaccine gave 300 ug of a 20-mer mutant IDH1 peptide subcutaneously per dose. Vaccination of patients was performed eight times, in weeks 1, 3, 5, 7, 11, 15, 19 and 23.

The sequenced sample was PBMCs, obtained from a glioma patient whose treatment included an IDH1 peptide vaccine. The V and J genes are TRBV4-2 and TRBJ1-1, with TRBD1 matching over 8 bases. This sequence was found in a man aged 25-40 years with glioma. The CDR3 is CASSQVGTGWTEAFF. The DNA of the CDR3 is TGTGCCAGCAGCCAAGTGGGGACAGGCTGGACGGAAGCTTTCTTT.